This TCR beta chain was profiled in a study of lymphopenia after photon versus proton radiotherapy. Whole-study findings and limits: Under photons, naive T cells and diversity fell while effector/memory populations rose. Larger post-nadir TCR diversity loss correlated inversely with survival in deceased patients. Survival link was tested only in deceased patients; proton benefit remains a possibility. After the lymphocyte nadir, photon-treated repertoires showed oligoclonal expansion, especially of CD8+ Temra cells.

This clone was seen just once. Its specificity is unknown. The assay was immunoSEQ multiplex PCR, and TCRdb's table has in-frame clones only and misses some. The sample holds tens of thousands of clones, about four fifths seen once. The V gene's germline CDR1 is MNHEY and CDR2 SMNVEV (reference sequence). Trimming left V 8 bases short and J 6 bases short, with 13 bases between. The CDR3 consists of 12 residues. Sequences were derived from peripheral blood, sampled from a patient treated with proton-based radiotherapy. This rearrangement joins TRBV27 to TRBJ1-1; D uncertain. This TCR was sampled from a man between 60 and 75 years old with pancreatic cancer. CDR3 DNA sequence: TGTGCCAGCGGACCGCGGGGTGCTGAAGCTTTCTTT. The encoded protein is CASGPRGAEAFF.